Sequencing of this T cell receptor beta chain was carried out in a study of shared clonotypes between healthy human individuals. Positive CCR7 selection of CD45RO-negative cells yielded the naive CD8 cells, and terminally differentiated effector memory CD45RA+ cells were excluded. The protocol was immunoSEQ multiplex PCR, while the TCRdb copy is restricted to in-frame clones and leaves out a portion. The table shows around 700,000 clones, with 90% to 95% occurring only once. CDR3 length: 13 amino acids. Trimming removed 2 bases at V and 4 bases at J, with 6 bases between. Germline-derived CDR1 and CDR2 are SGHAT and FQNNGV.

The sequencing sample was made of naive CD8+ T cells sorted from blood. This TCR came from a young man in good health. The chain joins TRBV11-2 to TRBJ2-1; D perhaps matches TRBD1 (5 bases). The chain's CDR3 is CASSLSGYNEQFF. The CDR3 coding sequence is TGTGCCAGCAGCTTATCAGGGTACAATGAGCAGTTCTTC.